This section outlines one T cell receptor (beta chain) sequence together with its context. Only a few counts were recorded for this clone. Its antigen remains unidentified. No per-base quality is available; no much larger clone lies one base away. These data belong to a study of blood T cell repertoires in COVID-19 (TCRdb year 2020). Background on the whole study: Collaborator samples came from the United States, Italy and Spain and covered acute and convalescent phases of COVID-19. Deeply sampled blood TCRbeta repertoires from subjects exposed to, actively infected with, or recovered from COVID-19 were included in the dataset. The repertoires were made available in a free public database intended to serve as a resource for research on the immune response to SARS-CoV-2. The material from the prospective study consisted of cDNA or gDNA derived from T cells, B-cell-depleted T cells, or PBMCs. Nearly every sample came with metadata listing a de-identified subject ID, COVID-19 status, age in years and sex. Where HLA class I and class II types were available, the types were taken from metadata supplied by the sample provider, not from assay-based typing. Samples came from the ongoing ImmuneRACE study (first 160 participants) plus 1,254 subjects from 6 global collaborators. Results the study describes overall, beyond this receptor: How much clinical and demographic metadata was included differed by source and by participant, and the metadata was provided uncurated.

The CDR3 contains 15 residues, cysteine and phenylalanine counted. This entry keeps only the CDR3 DNA: 45 bases, framed from base 1. The germline V gene yields MDHEN for CDR1 and SYDVKM for CDR2. V sheds 2 bases and J sheds 2 bases, leaving 12 bases between their ends. Another Seattle source contributed samples from volunteer blood donors who had recovered from COVID-19. Whole blood was collected in K2EDTA tubes by collaborating institutions according to the institutions' own protocols. For TCRbeta analysis, collaborator samples were shipped as frozen whole blood, as isolated PBMCs, or as DNA extracted from either sample type. TCRbeta CDR3 regions were amplified from genomic DNA by means of the immunoSEQ Assay, a bias-controlled multiplex PCR. In the original analysis: The number of nucleated cells in each sample was estimated from the amplification of reference gene primers within the assay. Sequence reads were collapsed and filtered to measure the absolute abundance of every unique TCRbeta CDR3 rearrangement. For each sample, productive Simpson clonality was calculated as the square root of Simpson's diversity index over productive rearrangements. The immuneACCESS repertoire file appears here via TCRdb, limited to in-frame rearrangements. These files lack a portion of the clones; in checked studies, under half of the deficit traces to unresolved V genes, and the cause of the others is not known. D and trimming were read from the DNA, whereas the V and J calls and clone size are those reported in that table. The sample includes 250,000 to 300,000 clones, with 83% observed a single time. Of the sample, roughly 4.5% is held by the ten largest clones.

The clonotype was recovered from a man aged 55-75 years who had recovered from COVID-19. The specimen was peripheral blood. Recombination joined TRBV28 with TRBJ1-2; TRBD1 could be the D gene, as 5 bases match. The CDR3 loop reads CASSLNPRQNYGYTF. The DNA reads TGTGCCAGCAGTTTAAACCCCCGACAGAACTATGGCTACACCTTC.